One sample yielded the 8 T cell receptor beta chains listed below, sequenced in a study of blood T cell repertoires in COVID-19. The method was immunoSEQ multiplex PCR; TCRdb's version includes in-frame clones alone and lacks a portion of them. Of some 150,000 clones in the sample, approximately 86% were seen once. Sequencing was done on a sample of peripheral blood. These receptors came from a woman aged 55-70 years with active or convalescent COVID-19.

The chain links TRBV5-4 to TRBJ1-2; tentative D call: TRBD1 (6 bases). Trimming removed 4 bases at V and 7 bases at J, with 14 bases between. The CDR3 is made up of 13 amino acids. Germline V lookup: CDR1 SGHNT, CDR2 YYREEE (reference sequence). DNA of the CDR3: TGTGCCAGCAGCGCATTTGGGACAAGTGGCTACACCTTC. It is translated as CASSAFGTSGYTF. Full variable domain (missing parts from reference TRBV5-4 and TRBJ1-2): ETGVTQSPTHLIKTRGQQVTLRCSSQSGHNTVSWYQQALGQGPQFIFQYYREEENGRGNFPPRFSGLQFPNYSSELNVNALELDDSALYLCASSAFGTSGYTFGSGTRLTVV.

The chain uses TRBV9 and TRBJ1-2, with 7 bases fitting TRBD1. The junction had 8 bases not matched to a gene; V was cut back by 0 bases and J by 3 bases. CDR1 and CDR2 (germline): SGDLS, YYNGEE. The CDR3 has 16 residues. CDR3 residues: CASSVASVGTDYGYTF. The CDR3 DNA sequence: TGTGCCAGCAGCGTAGCTTCGGTAGGGACAGACTATGGCTACACCTTC.

The gene calls are TRBV11-3 and TRBJ2-5; 9 bases line up with TRBD1. This CDR3 spans 15 amino acids. Germline lookup yields CDR1 SGHNT and CDR2 YENEEA. V dropped 4 bases and J dropped 2; count of bases not matched to a gene: 5. For the CDR3, the DNA is TGTGCCAGCAGCTCGGGACAGGGCCAGCAAGAGACCCAGTACTTC. Encoded protein: CASSSGQGQQETQYF.

This chain joins TRBV5-8 and TRBJ2-4, with D hard to call. The CDR3 sequence is 15 residues long. V was trimmed by 3 bases and J by 0 bases, leaving 10 bases between them. Germline V gene lookup returns CDR1 SGHTS and CDR2 YDEGEE. The CDR3 loop is CASSSGSVAKNIQYF. CDR3 nucleotides: TGTGCCAGCAGCTCAGGCTCGGTAGCCAAAAACATTCAGTACTTC.

The chain has TRBV24-1 and TRBJ1-5; D call uncertain. Germline assignment: CDR1 KGHDR and CDR2 SFDVKD. This CDR3 is built from 12 residues. Trimming removed 8 bases from V and 6 bases from J, with 10 bases in between. The DNA for the CDR3 is TGTGCCACCAATCCGGGGATTCAGCCCCAGCATTTT. It codes for CATNPGIQPQHF.

The chain has TRBV7-2 and TRBJ1-2, with TRBD1 matching 7 bases. CDR1 and CDR2 (germline): SGHTA, FQGNSA. The V segment lost 4 bases and the J segment 8 bases; nucleotides outside the gene matches: 13. The CDR3 runs to 15 residues. Here the CDR3 reads CASSSVNSDREGYTF. In DNA form, the CDR3 reads TGTGCCAGCAGCTCCGTTAATTCTGACAGGGAGGGCTACACCTTC.

As for this clone: This sample also contains other DNA sequences that code for the same CDR3. The chain employs TRBV7-2 and TRBJ2-7; TRBD1 is a possible D gene (5 bases). The CDR3 loop spans 12 amino acids. The germline V and J ends were trimmed by 2 bases and 4 bases, with 6 bases remaining between them. The germline gives CDR1 SGHTA, CDR2 FQGNSA. The DNA for the CDR3 is TGTGCCAGCAGCTTATCAGGGTACGAGCAGTACTTC. It codes for CASSLSGYEQYF.

V is TRBV10-3 and J is TRBJ1-2, with 8 bases matching TRBD1. J was trimmed by 5 bases and V by 6 bases; bases with no gene match: 8. The CDR3 is 14 amino acids. The V gene's germline CDR1 is ENHRY and CDR2 SYGVKD. The CDR3 coding sequence is TGTGCCATCAGCATTCTAGGACAGGGTTATGGCTACACCTTC. This translates into CAISILGQGYGYTF.